These 32 T cell receptor beta chains were sequenced from one sample in a study of glioma-infiltrating T cells after dendritic cell vaccination. The method was immunoSEQ multiplex PCR; TCRdb's version includes in-frame clones alone and lacks a portion of them. Of 45,000 to 55,000 clones in the sample, approximately 83% were seen once. The source material was blood, sampled before dendritic cell vaccination. The origin of the receptors is a human donor with glioblastoma.

The rearrangement links TRBV7-3 to TRBJ2-7; D gene uncertain. Germline-derived CDR1 and CDR2 are SGHTA and FQGTGA. CDR3 length: 14 amino acids. The V gene lost 2 bases and the J gene lost 6 bases, with 14 bases spanning the gap. DNA for the CDR3: TGTGCCAGCAGCTTATCTGGGCCCCTCGCCGAGCAGTACTTC. It translates to CASSLSGPLAEQYF. Supplemented by reference TRBV7-3 and TRBJ2-7, the full variable domain reads GAGVSQTPSNKVTEKGKYVELRCDPISGHTALYWYRQSLGQGPEFLIYFQGTGAADDSGLPNDRFFAVRPEGSVSTLKIQRTERGDSAVYLCASSLSGPLAEQYFGPGTRLTVT.

This chain links TRBV2 with TRBJ2-6; 7 positions match TRBD1. Germline CDR1 SNHLY, CDR2 FYNNEI. The CDR3 is 16 residues long. The junction had 2 bases not matched to a gene; V was cut back by 1 base and J by 2 bases. The CDR3 protein is CASSEGQGPGANVLTF. CDR3 nucleotides: TGTGCCAGCAGTGAAGGACAGGGTCCTGGGGCCAACGTCCTGACTTTC. Drawing the rest from reference TRBV2 and TRBJ2-6, the complete variable domain is EPEVTQTPSHQVTQMGQEVILRCVPISNHLYFYWYRQILGQKVEFLVSFYNNEISEKSEIFDDQFSVERPDGSNFTLKIRSTKLEDSAMYFCASSEGQGPGANVLTFGAGSRLTVL.

The chain couples TRBV7-2 to TRBJ2-1; D is possibly TRBD2 (5 bases). The V end lost 1 base, the J end lost 3 bases, and 13 bases lay between the germline ends. From germline, CDR1 is SGHTA and CDR2 FQGNSA. This CDR3 has 16 amino acids. The CDR3 region is CASSLDGAGRYNEQFF. In DNA form, the CDR3 reads TGTGCCAGCAGCTTAGACGGCGCGGGCCGCTACAATGAGCAGTTCTTC.

The J gene is TRBJ2-2, the V gene TRBV4-3; 8 positions match TRBD2. CDR1 is LGHNA and CDR2 is YSLEER in the germline V gene. This CDR3 is 16 amino acids long. Trimming at V came to 0 bases and at J to 3 bases, leaving 3 bases not matched to a gene. This CDR3 reads CASSQESGSHTGELFF. CDR3 nucleotides: TGCGCCAGCAGCCAAGAAAGCGGGAGTCACACCGGGGAGCTGTTTTTT.

The CDR3 loop is CASSPGTSGISAKNIQYF. DNA of the CDR3: TGTGCCAGCAGCCCAGGGACTAGCGGGATCTCAGCCAAAAACATTCAGTACTTC. This rearrangement joins TRBV7-3 to TRBJ2-4; 13 bases fit TRBD2. The CDR3 consists of 18 residues. The V segment lost 5 bases and the J segment 0 bases; nucleotides outside the gene matches: 7. Looked up from germline, CDR1 is SGHTA and CDR2 is FQGTGA.

The gene calls are TRBV14 and TRBJ2-4, with TRBD2 matching over 7 bases. This CDR3 region has 15 residues. Germline CDR1 and CDR2: SGHDN and FVKESK. Trimming cost V 5 bases and J 1 base; bases outside gene matches: 5. The chain's CDR3 is CASSKTGGAKNIQYF. CDR3 sequence (DNA): TGTGCCAGCAGCAAAACCGGGGGGGCCAAAAACATTCAGTACTTC. Full variable domain (outside the CDR3, taken from reference TRBV14 and TRBJ2-4): EAGVTQFPSHSVIEKGQTVTLRCDPISGHDNLYWYRRVMGKEIKFLLHFVKESKQDESGMPNNRFLAERTGGTYSTLKVQPAELEDSGVYFCASSKTGGAKNIQYFGAGTRLSVL.

This clone was counted once. The V call is TRBV7-2, the J call TRBJ2-1; D gene ambiguous. V was cut by 5 bases and J by 1 base, with 9 bases left in between. Germline values: CDR1 SGHTA, CDR2 FQGNSA. The CDR3 sequence is 14 residues long. CDR3 coding DNA: TGTGCCAGCAGCCACGGTAGATCCTACAATGAGCAGTTCTTC. Translated, it gives CASSHGRSYNEQFF.

CDR3 nucleotide sequence: TGTGCCAGCAGCTTCACGGGAGACTATGGCTACACCTTC. Its protein product is CASSFTGDYGYTF. This chain uses TRBV7-8 with TRBJ1-2; D gene uncertain. The CDR3 has 13 amino acids. Trimming removed 3 bases at V and 3 bases at J, with 8 bases between. Germline CDR1 reads SGHVS; CDR2 reads FQNEAQ.

The chain recombines TRBV18 with TRBJ2-3, with 8 nucleotides matching TRBD2. The V segment lost 5 bases and the J segment 2 bases; nucleotides outside the gene matches: 24. The CDR3 has 21 residues. CDR1 is KGHSH and CDR2 is LQKENI in the germline V gene. The CDR3 is CASSSTVSGGQVRETTDTQYF. The CDR3 coding sequence is TGTGCCAGCTCATCGACTGTCAGCGGGGGCCAAGTGCGGGAAACCACAGATACGCAGTATTTT.

This clone was recorded only once. V gene TRBV6-5 combines with J gene TRBJ1-2; D is possibly TRBD1 (6 bases). Germline V lookup: CDR1 MNHEY, CDR2 SVGAGI. This CDR3 is 12 amino acids long. The V end lost 10 bases, the J end lost 7 bases, and 16 bases lay between the germline ends. In DNA form, the CDR3 reads TGTGCCACCTCCCGGGACAATTCTGGCTACACCTTC. Its protein product is CATSRDNSGYTF.

The rearrangement joins TRBV19 to TRBJ2-3; TRBD2 is a possible D gene (5 bases). Germline CDR1 is LNHDA and CDR2 is SQIVND (reference sequence). This CDR3 region has 14 residues. The V end was cut by 9 bases, the J end by 8 bases, with 21 bases between. The CDR3 here is CASTPSSIRGTQYF. CDR3 nucleotides: TGTGCCAGCACCCCCTCGTCTATCCGGGGTACGCAGTATTTT. Drawing the rest from reference TRBV19 and TRBJ2-3, the complete variable domain is DGGITQSPKYLFRKEGQNVTLSCEQNLNHDAMYWYRQDPGQGLRLIYYSQIVNDFQKGDIAEGYSVSREKKESFPLTVTSAQKNPTAFYLCASTPSSIRGTQYFGPGTRLTVL.

V usage is TRBV4-3 and J usage is TRBJ1-1, with D perhaps TRBD1 (5 bases). Trimming took 0 bases from V and 1 from J, leaving 6 bases between them. In germline, CDR1 is LGHNA, CDR2 YSLEER. CDR3 length equals 14 residues. The CDR3 is CASSQDRANTEAFF. Written as DNA, the CDR3 is TGCGCCAGCAGCCAAGACAGGGCGAACACTGAAGCTTTCTTT.

This clone appeared once. The chain has TRBV7-2 and TRBJ2-3, with TRBD2 as a possible D gene (6 bases). CDR1 is SGHTA and CDR2 is FQGNSA in the germline V gene. The CDR3 contains 15 residues. Trimming took off 1 base at V and 0 bases at J, with 8 bases between the two ends. CDR3 nucleotides: TGTGCCAGCAGCTTAGGCGGGGTTAGCACAGATACGCAGTATTTT. Its protein product is CASSLGGVSTDTQYF.

The chain links TRBV4-3 to TRBJ2-3; D possibly corresponds to TRBD2 (5 bases). Germline loops: CDR1 LGHNA, CDR2 YSLEER. The CDR3 runs to 15 residues. V lost 4 bases, J lost 0 bases, and 11 bases lay in between. The CDR3 reads CASSLEARSTDTQYF. CDR3 DNA: TGCGCCAGCAGCCTGGAGGCGCGGAGCACAGATACGCAGTATTTT.

The chain recombines TRBV7-2 with TRBJ2-2; possibly TRBD1 for D (7 bases). The germline V gene has CDR1 SGHTA and CDR2 FQGNSA. The CDR3 consists of 17 residues. Trimming shortened V by 5 bases and J by 3 bases, and 19 bases separated the two germline ends. The CDR3 nucleotides read TGTGCCAGCAGCGTATACAGGGGACTCTCGGACACCGGGGAGCTGTTTTTT. It is translated as CASSVYRGLSDTGELFF.

The V and J genes are TRBV7-8 and TRBJ1-2; 12 bases line up with TRBD1. In germline, CDR1 is SGHVS, CDR2 FQNEAQ. The length of the CDR3 is 14 residues. The junction had 5 bases not matched to a gene; V was cut back by 5 bases and J by 7 bases. CDR3 loop: CASSLRDRGPGYTF. The CDR3 DNA is TGTGCCAGCAGCCTCCGGGACAGGGGGCCTGGCTACACCTTC.

The V gene is TRBV9, the J gene TRBJ1-3, with a possible D match to TRBD1 (6 bases). Germline values: CDR1 SGDLS, CDR2 YYNGEE. Trimming took off 3 bases at V and 0 bases at J, with 10 bases between the two ends. The CDR3 length is 15 residues. CDR3 sequence (DNA): TGTGCCAGCAGCGCGACAGGTCTCTCTGGAAACACCATATATTTT. Its translation: CASSATGLSGNTIYF.

The CDR3 here is CASSQDGTGGYTEAFF. The CDR3 nucleotides read TGCGCCAGCAGCCAAGATGGAACAGGGGGCTACACTGAAGCTTTCTTT. The genes are TRBV4-3 and TRBJ1-1; 9 nucleotides line up with TRBD1. Germline V lookup: CDR1 LGHNA, CDR2 YSLEER. The CDR3 spans 16 residues. Germline trimming cut 0 bases from V and 3 bases from J; bases unmatched to any gene: 5.

This clone was found a few times. This chain joins TRBV6-1 and TRBJ2-7, with 9 bases fitting TRBD1. The CDR3 loop spans 14 amino acids. Germline-derived CDR1 and CDR2 are MNHNS and SASEGT. V was pared by 7 bases and J by 4 bases, with 8 bases of the junction left unmatched. The CDR3 region is CASTSPGQGYEQYF. The CDR3 nucleotides are TGTGCCAGCACCTCTCCGGGACAGGGTTACGAGCAGTACTTC.

This rearrangement joins TRBV7-9 to TRBJ1-4; weak D call: TRBD1 (6 bases). This CDR3 is 15 amino acids long. V was trimmed by 3 bases and J by 3 bases, leaving 11 bases between them. In germline, CDR1 is SEHNR, CDR2 FQNEAQ (reference sequence). For the CDR3, the DNA is TGTGCCAGCAGCTTGGGGCGGGGGCCTAATGAAAAACTGTTTTTT. Translation gives CASSLGRGPNEKLFF.

This chain uses TRBV5-4 with TRBJ2-3; 8 positions agree with TRBD2. The V gene's germline CDR1 is SGHNT and CDR2 YYREEE (reference sequence). Germline trimming cut 9 bases from V and 3 bases from J; bases unmatched to any gene: 18. The CDR3 is made up of 17 amino acids. The CDR3 spells CATLSGAGVGWTDTQYF. The CDR3 DNA reads TGTGCCACCCTCTCTGGAGCGGGAGTGGGGTGGACAGATACGCAGTATTTT.

The chain recombines TRBV30 with TRBJ1-2; 9 bases line up with TRBD1. CDR3 length equals 13 residues. The V gene end was trimmed by 0 bases and the J gene end by 7 bases; junction bases not matched to a gene: 3. Germline CDR1 reads GTSNPN; CDR2 reads SVGIG (reference sequence). The CDR3: CAWSVQGAAGYTF. The CDR3 DNA reads as TGTGCCTGGAGTGTACAGGGGGCAGCTGGCTACACCTTC.

The J gene is TRBJ1-2, the V gene TRBV5-1; tentatively, D is TRBD1 (6 bases). The V end lost 0 bases, the J end lost 8 bases, and 17 bases lay between the germline ends. Germline V gene sequence: CDR1 SGHRS, CDR2 YFSETQ. The CDR3 runs to 15 residues. Here the CDR3 DNA reads TGCGCCAGCAGCTTGGGCGGACAGACCATTGGGGGCTACACCTTC. Amino acids: CASSLGGQTIGGYTF.

The chain employs TRBV7-2 and TRBJ1-1, with D possibly matching TRBD1 (6 bases). The CDR3 is 14 residues long. V gave up 4 bases and J gave up 5 bases, with 14 bases separating them. Germline CDR1 and CDR2: SGHTA and FQGNSA. CDR3: CASSSGGRVTEAFF. CDR3 nucleotides: TGTGCCAGCAGCTCGGGGGGCCGAGTGACTGAAGCTTTCTTT.

This chain joins TRBV10-3 and TRBJ1-1, with D perhaps TRBD1 (5 bases). The V and J ends lost 7 bases and 4 bases respectively, with 16 bases between them. This CDR3 comprises 14 residues. CDR1 is ENHRY, CDR2 SYGVKD, per germline. The CDR3 loop is CAITRGRGGTEAFF. The CDR3 bases are TGTGCCATCACTCGGGGCCGGGGGGGCACTGAAGCTTTCTTT.

This clone appeared a single time. This CDR3 is CASSLAPGQGHNEQFF. The CDR3 DNA is TGTGCCAGCAGCTTGGCACCGGGACAGGGACACAATGAGCAGTTCTTC. V is TRBV5-8 and J is TRBJ2-1, with 9 bases lining up with TRBD1. There are 16 residues in the CDR3. Germline CDR1 reads SGHTS; CDR2 reads YDEGEE. With 0 bases clipped from V and 5 bases from J, the junction kept 6 bases outside the gene matches.

The chain couples TRBV5-1 to TRBJ2-3; 7 bases are shared with TRBD2. CDR1 and CDR2 (germline): SGHRS, YFSETQ. The CDR3 extends over 15 amino acids. The ends lost 4 bases at V and 0 bases at J; junction bases unmatched: 5. CDR3 protein: CASSPPGGSTDTQYF. CDR3 coding DNA: TGCGCCAGCAGCCCACCGGGGGGAAGCACAGATACGCAGTATTTT. Full variable domain (missing parts from reference TRBV5-1 and TRBJ2-3): KAGVTQTPRYLIKTRGQQVTLSCSPISGHRSVSWYQQTPGQGLQFLFEYFSETQRNKGNFPGRFSGRQFSNSRSEMNVSTLELGDSALYLCASSPPGGSTDTQYFGPGTRLTVL.

V usage is TRBV5-5 and J usage is TRBJ2-7, with 9 bases identical to TRBD2. The CDR3 covers 14 residues. CDR1 SGHKS and CDR2 YYEKEE come from the germline V gene (reference sequence). Trimming removed 5 bases from V and 4 bases from J; junction bases left unmatched: 7. CDR3 residues: CASSSGTSWYEQYF. Here the CDR3 DNA reads TGTGCCAGCAGTTCCGGGACTAGCTGGTACGAGCAGTACTTC.

Only one count was recorded for this clone. The J gene is TRBJ2-2, the V gene TRBV5-4; 7 bases match TRBD1. The V gene's germline CDR1 is SGHNT and CDR2 YYREEE (reference sequence). There are 16 residues in the CDR3. J gave up 0 bases and V 2 bases, and 4 bases lay outside the gene matches. CDR3 sequence (DNA): TGTGCCAGCAGCTTTCCGGGACAGACGAACACCGGGGAGCTGTTTTTT. This codes for CASSFPGQTNTGELFF.

The CDR3 sequence: CASSAGTGVPYEQYF. CDR3 nucleotide sequence: TGTGCCAGCAGTGCCGGGACAGGGGTCCCCTACGAGCAGTACTTC. This chain joins TRBV25-1 and TRBJ2-7; 10 bases are shared with TRBD1. The CDR3 is made up of 15 amino acids. CDR1 MGHDK and CDR2 SYGVNS come from the germline V gene. With 4 bases clipped from V and 2 bases from J, the junction kept 5 bases outside the gene matches.

The CDR3 DNA is TGTGCCAGCTCACTGGGGGCAACGACCTACGAGCAGTACTTC. Amino acids: CASSLGATTYEQYF. The V and J genes are TRBV18 and TRBJ2-7; a weak D match, TRBD1 (6 bases). CDR3 length: 14 residues. CDR1 and CDR2 from the germline V gene are KGHSH and LQKENI. The V end lost 4 bases, the J end lost 2 bases, and 12 bases lay between the germline ends.

This chain links TRBV7-2 with TRBJ2-3; D uncertain. This CDR3 contains 12 residues. The V end was cut by 3 bases, the J end by 4 bases, with 5 bases between. Per germline, CDR1 SGHTA and CDR2 FQGNSA. This chain's CDR3 is CASSFFADTQYF. Written as DNA, the CDR3 is TGTGCCAGCAGCTTTTTCGCAGATACGCAGTATTTT.